This is a list of T cell receptor beta chains from one sample in a study of Tregs in tolerant kidney transplant recipients. Only in-frame clones appear in the TCRdb table, and some are missing; sequencing was by immunoSEQ multiplex PCR. This sample carries around 20,000 clones, approximately 85% of them seen once, and the ten largest clones take almost 2.5%. Specimen: Tregs from blood. These receptors originate from a human donor in good health. Both conserved end residues are part of each CDR3. The D gene is left open where the match is weak. Only part of the rows carry a size: once, few, many, or a class if the clone is expanded.

>TRBV30|TRBD1|few|TRBJ1-5
CAWSFGRRGLYPQHF
TGTGCCTGGAGTTTCGGTCGCAGGGGGCTCTATCCCCAGCATTTT
>TRBV5-5|TRBD1|.|TRBJ1-2
CASRQQGTTNYGYTF
TGTGCCAGCAGACAACAGGGGACAACTAACTATGGCTACACCTTC
>TRBV11-2|TRBD1|.|TRBJ1-1
CASSVRQGLNEAFF
TGTGCCAGCAGTGTACGACAGGGGTTGAATGAAGCTTTCTTT
>TRBV2|.|medium-sized|TRBJ2-7
CASTRKVSNEQYF
TGTGCCAGCACCCGTAAGGTCTCGAACGAGCAGTACTTC
>TRBV29-1|TRBD1|.|TRBJ2-1
CSVDRDRGNEQFF
TGCAGCGTTGACCGGGACAGGGGGAATGAGCAGTTCTTC
>TRBV19|TRBD2|.|TRBJ2-1
CASSAYTSAFPEQFF
TGTGCCAGTAGTGCCTATACTAGCGCGTTCCCTGAGCAGTTCTTC
>TRBV4-1|.|few|TRBJ2-5
CASSLPRDQETQYF
TGCGCCAGCAGCCTCCCACGGGACCAAGAGACCCAGTACTTC
>TRBV19|.|.|TRBJ2-7
CASSIGGHLFEQYF
TGTGCCAGTAGTATAGGGGGACATCTTTTTGAGCAGTACTTC
>TRBV23-1|.|.|TRBJ1-6
CASIGQRKLPLHF
TGCGCCAGCATCGGACAGCGCAAGCTACCCCTCCACTTT
>TRBV11-2|.|.|TRBJ2-1
CASSLGGGTRYNEQFF
TGTGCCAGCAGCTTAGGTGGGGGGACTCGTTACAATGAGCAGTTCTTC
>TRBV10-3|.|.|TRBJ1-2
CAISAPEGGGYTF
TGTGCCATCAGTGCCCCAGAGGGGGGAGGCTACACCTTC
>TRBV27|.|.|TRBJ1-2
CASSYAGRRPGYGYTF
TGTGCCAGCAGTTACGCGGGTCGGAGACCGGGGTATGGCTACACCTTC
>TRBV11-2|TRBD1|.|TRBJ1-1
CASDRVGGNTEAFF
TGTGCCAGCGACAGGGTTGGGGGGAACACTGAAGCTTTCTTT
>TRBV19|.|.|TRBJ1-5
CASSIESGQPLQPQHF
TGTGCCAGTAGTATAGAAAGCGGACAGCCATTACAGCCCCAGCATTTT
>TRBV5-1|TRBD2|.|TRBJ2-2
CASSTALAGAGGELFF
TGCGCCAGCAGCACTGCTCTAGCGGGAGCGGGCGGGGAGCTGTTTTTT
>TRBV2|TRBD2|.|TRBJ2-1
CASSRTSGLYNEQFF
TGTGCCAGCAGTCGGACTAGCGGACTGTACAATGAGCAGTTCTTC
>TRBV19|.|.|TRBJ1-6
CASSYRRDSPLHF
TGTGCCAGCAGCTACAGGAGGGACTCACCCCTCCACTTT